Listed below are T cell receptor beta chains from one sample, sequenced in a study of T cells in Graves' hyperthyroidism and ophthalmopathy. TCRdb re-called the multiplex PCR reads through MiXCR, storing one row per CDR3 protein. The repertoire has some 600,000 distinct CDR3 sequences, around 13% of them found once; the top ten carry roughly 5.5%. Specimen: blood. These receptors were collected from a woman aged 30 to 39 with Graves' hyperthyroidism that later progressed to Graves' ophthalmopathy. CDR3s include the opening cysteine and the closing phenylalanine or tryptophan. Each record gives: clone size, D gene, V gene, CDR3 protein. A D gene is named only where the DNA matches it firmly. A clone size is listed for some rows: how often the clone was seen (once, few, many), or a class if it is expanded.

NA | TRBD1 | TRBV5-1 | CASSLARDSFYNEKLFF
many | NA | TRBV18 | CASSPVDQGEQYF
NA | TRBD1 | TRBV7-9 | CASSPLVGQGLLLAKNVQYF
NA | TRBD2 | TRBV30 | CASTSGRAFHEQFF
few | NA | TRBV10-3 | CAIRIGYTGELFF
few | NA | TRBV30 | CAWSVRGAVTFTGELFF
many | TRBD1 | TRBV6-6 | CASSYIPGGAGYTF
few | TRBD2 | TRBV19 | CASSIDPPGAGGIHEQFF
NA | NA | TRBV19 | CASTNVRQKGGWGANQPQHF
few | NA | TRBV27 | CASARGSDSYEQYF
many | NA | TRBV19 | CASRRRPPYYNEQFF
NA | NA | TRBV2 | CARNSGANTEAFF
few | NA | TRBV5-5 | CASSISGPSTDTQYF
many | NA | TRBV9 | CASSAYTDTQYF
many | NA | TRBV9 | CASSEGYIDTEAFF
NA | NA | TRBV6-2/TRBV6-3 | CATLGEGGTSYNEQFF
few | NA | TRBV7-8 | CAGMGDYGYTF
many | NA | TRBV20-1 | CSAPGAKLTGELFF
few | NA | TRBV3-1 | CASSQDLFRQYF
many | TRBD1 | TRBV9 | CASNRGPGEALHF
many | NA | TRBV18 | CASSAGQNNEKLFF
NA | NA | TRBV13 | CASSHSIGEQYF
NA | NA | TRBV5-4 | CASSLGVVRGSTDTQYF
NA | TRBD1 | TRBV19 | CASKDRGTEAFF
many | TRBD1 | TRBV30 | CAWSVIVTVDRDTEAFF
NA | TRBD1 | TRBV5-5 | CASSRDREIHEQYF
NA | NA | TRBV18 | CASSPPRGEDIEAFF
many | TRBD1 | TRBV11-2 | CASSLGTGLGSETQYF